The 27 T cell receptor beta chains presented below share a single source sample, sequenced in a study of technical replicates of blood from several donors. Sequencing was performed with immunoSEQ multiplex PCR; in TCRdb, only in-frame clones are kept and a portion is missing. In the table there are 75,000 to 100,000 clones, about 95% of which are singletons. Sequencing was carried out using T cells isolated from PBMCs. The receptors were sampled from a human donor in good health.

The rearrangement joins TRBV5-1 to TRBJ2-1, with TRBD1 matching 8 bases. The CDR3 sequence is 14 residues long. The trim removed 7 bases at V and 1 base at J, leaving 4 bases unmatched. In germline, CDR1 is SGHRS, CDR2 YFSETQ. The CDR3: CASGQGDSYNEQFF. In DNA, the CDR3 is TGCGCCAGCGGACAGGGAGATTCCTACAATGAGCAGTTCTTC.

Written as DNA, the CDR3 is TGCGCCAGCAGCAGTCGGGAGAGGTCCTACAATGAGCAGTTCTTC. Translation gives CASSSRERSYNEQFF. V and J are TRBV4-1 and TRBJ2-1; a possible D gene is TRBD2 (6 bases). This CDR3 spans 15 amino acids. Trimming pared 5 bases from V and 1 base from J, leaving 12 bases between. Germline V gene lookup returns CDR1 MGHRA and CDR2 YSYEKL.

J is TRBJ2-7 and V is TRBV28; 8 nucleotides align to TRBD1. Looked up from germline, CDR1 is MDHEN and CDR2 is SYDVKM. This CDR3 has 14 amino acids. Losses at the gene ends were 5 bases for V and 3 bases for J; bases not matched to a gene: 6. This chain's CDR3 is CASSPHTGGYEQYF. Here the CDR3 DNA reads TGTGCCAGCAGTCCACATACAGGGGGCTACGAGCAGTACTTC.

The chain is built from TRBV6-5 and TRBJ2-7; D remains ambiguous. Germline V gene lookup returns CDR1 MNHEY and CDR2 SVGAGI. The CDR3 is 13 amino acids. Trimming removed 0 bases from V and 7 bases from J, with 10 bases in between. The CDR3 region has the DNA TGTGCCAGCAGTTACTCGTATGCGCAAGAGCAGTACTTC. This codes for CASSYSYAQEQYF.

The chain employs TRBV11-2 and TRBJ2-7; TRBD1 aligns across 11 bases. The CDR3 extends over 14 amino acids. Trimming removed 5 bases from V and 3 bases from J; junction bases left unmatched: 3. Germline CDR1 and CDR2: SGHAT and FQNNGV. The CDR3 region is CASSEGTGGYEQYF. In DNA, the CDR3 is TGTGCCAGCAGCGAAGGGACAGGGGGCTACGAGCAGTACTTC.

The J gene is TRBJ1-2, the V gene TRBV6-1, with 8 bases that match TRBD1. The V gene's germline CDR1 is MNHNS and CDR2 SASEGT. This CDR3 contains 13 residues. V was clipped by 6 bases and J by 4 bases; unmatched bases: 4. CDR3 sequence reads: CASRQGAGYGYTF. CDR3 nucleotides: TGTGCCAGCAGGCAGGGGGCTGGCTATGGCTACACCTTC.

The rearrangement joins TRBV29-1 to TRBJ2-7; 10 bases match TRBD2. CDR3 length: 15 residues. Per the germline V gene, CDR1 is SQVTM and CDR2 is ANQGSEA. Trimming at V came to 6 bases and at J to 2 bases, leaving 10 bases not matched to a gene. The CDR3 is CSVAGKAGGPYEQYF. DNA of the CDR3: TGCAGCGTGGCGGGCAAAGCGGGAGGGCCCTACGAGCAGTACTTC.

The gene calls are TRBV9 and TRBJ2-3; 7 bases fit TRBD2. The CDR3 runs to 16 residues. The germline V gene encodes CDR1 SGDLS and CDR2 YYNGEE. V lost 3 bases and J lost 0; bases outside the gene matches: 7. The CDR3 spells CASSALLASSTDTQYF. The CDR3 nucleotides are TGTGCCAGCAGCGCCCTACTAGCGTCTAGCACAGATACGCAGTATTTT.

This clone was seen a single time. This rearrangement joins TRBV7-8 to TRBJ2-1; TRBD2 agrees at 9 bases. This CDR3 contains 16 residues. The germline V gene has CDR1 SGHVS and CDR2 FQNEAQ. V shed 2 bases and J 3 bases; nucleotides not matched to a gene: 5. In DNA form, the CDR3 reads TGTGCCAGCAGCTTATCGATAGCGGGAGTCTACAATGAGCAGTTCTTC. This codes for CASSLSIAGVYNEQFF.

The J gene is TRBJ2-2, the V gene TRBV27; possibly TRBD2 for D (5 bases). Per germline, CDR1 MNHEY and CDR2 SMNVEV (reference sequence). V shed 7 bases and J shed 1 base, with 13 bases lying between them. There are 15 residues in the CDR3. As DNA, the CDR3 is TGTGCCAGCAAGTTAGGAGGATTGAACACCGGGGAGCTGTTTTTT. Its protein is CASKLGGLNTGELFF.

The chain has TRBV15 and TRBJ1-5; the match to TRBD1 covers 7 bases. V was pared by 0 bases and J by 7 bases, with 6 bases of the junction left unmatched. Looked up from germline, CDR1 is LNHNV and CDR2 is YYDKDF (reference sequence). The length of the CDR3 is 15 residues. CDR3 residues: CATSRDTTGWQPQHF. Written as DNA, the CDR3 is TGTGCCACCAGCAGAGATACGACAGGGTGGCAGCCCCAGCATTTT.

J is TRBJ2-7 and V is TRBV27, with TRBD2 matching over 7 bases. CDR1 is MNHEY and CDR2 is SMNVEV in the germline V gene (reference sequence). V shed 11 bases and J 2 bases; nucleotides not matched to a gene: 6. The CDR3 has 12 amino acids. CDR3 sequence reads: CAAGGGTYEQYF. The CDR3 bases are TGTGCCGCCGGGGGAGGGACCTACGAGCAGTACTTC.

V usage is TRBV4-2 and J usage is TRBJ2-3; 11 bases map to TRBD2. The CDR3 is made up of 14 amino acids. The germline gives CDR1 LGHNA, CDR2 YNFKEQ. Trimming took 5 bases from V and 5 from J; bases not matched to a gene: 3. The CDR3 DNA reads TGTGCCAGCAGCAGACTAGCGGGACAAGATACGCAGTATTTT. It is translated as CASSRLAGQDTQYF.

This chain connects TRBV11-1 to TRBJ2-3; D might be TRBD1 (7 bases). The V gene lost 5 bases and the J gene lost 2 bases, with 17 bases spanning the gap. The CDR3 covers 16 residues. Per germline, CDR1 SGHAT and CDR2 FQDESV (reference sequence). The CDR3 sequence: CASSADRDFYTDTQYF. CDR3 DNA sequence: TGTGCCAGCAGCGCCGACAGGGACTTTTACACAGATACGCAGTATTTT.

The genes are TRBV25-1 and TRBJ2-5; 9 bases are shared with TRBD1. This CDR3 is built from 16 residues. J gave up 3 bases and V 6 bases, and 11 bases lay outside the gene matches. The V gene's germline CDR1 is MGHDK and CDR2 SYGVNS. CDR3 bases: TGTGCCAGCAGAATACGACAACAGGGGGCAAAAGAGACCCAGTACTTC. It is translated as CASRIRQQGAKETQYF.

CDR3 region: CASGTSAYEQYF. The CDR3 coding sequence is TGTGCCAGTGGGACTAGTGCCTACGAGCAGTACTTC. The genes are TRBV19 and TRBJ2-7; the match to TRBD2 covers 8 bases. This CDR3 contains 12 residues. Trimming cost V 8 bases and J 2 bases; bases outside gene matches: 2. The germline V gene encodes CDR1 LNHDA and CDR2 SQIVND (reference sequence).

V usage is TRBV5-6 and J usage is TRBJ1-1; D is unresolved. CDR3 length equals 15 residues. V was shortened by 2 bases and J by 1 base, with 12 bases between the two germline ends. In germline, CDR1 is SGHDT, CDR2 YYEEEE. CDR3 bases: TGTGCCAGCAGCTTACCGACGGAGGAGAACACTGAAGCTTTCTTT. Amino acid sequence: CASSLPTEENTEAFF.

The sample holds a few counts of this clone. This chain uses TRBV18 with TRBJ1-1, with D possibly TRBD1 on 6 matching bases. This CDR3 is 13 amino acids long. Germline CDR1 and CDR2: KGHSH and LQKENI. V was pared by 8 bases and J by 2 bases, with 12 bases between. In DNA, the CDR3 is TGTGCCAGCCGGCGGGGGGGCAACACTGAAGCTTTCTTT. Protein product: CASRRGGNTEAFF.

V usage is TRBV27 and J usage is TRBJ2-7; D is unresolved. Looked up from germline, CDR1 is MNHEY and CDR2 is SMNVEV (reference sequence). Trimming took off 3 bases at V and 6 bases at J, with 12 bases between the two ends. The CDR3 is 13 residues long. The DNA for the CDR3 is TGTGCCAGCAGTTTCGGTTCGTTATCCGAGCAGTACTTC. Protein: CASSFGSLSEQYF.

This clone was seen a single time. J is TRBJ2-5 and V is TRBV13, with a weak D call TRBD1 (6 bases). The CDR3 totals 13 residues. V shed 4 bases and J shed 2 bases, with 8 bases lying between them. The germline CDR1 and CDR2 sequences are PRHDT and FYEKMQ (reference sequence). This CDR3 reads CASSWTAQETQYF. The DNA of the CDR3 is TGTGCCAGCAGCTGGACAGCGCAAGAGACCCAGTACTTC.

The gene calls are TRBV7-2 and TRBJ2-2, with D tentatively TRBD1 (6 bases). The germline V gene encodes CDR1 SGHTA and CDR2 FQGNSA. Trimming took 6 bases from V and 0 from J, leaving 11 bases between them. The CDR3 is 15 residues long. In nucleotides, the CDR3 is TGTGCCAGCAGACTCGGGACACCGAACACCGGGGAGCTGTTTTTT. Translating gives CASRLGTPNTGELFF.

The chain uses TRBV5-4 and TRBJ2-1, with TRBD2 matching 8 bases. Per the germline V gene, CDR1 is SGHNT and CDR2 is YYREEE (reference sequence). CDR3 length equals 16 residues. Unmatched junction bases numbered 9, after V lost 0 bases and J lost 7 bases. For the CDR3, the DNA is TGTGCCAGCAGCTTGGCCGGAGTAGCGGGACATAATGAGCAGTTCTTC. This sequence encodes CASSLAGVAGHNEQFF.

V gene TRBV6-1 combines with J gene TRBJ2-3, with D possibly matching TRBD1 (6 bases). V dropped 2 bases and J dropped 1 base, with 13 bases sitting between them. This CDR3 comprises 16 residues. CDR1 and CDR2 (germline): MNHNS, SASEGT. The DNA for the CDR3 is TGTGCCAGCAGTGAAATCTTGGCAGGGGGCACAGATACGCAGTATTTT. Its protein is CASSEILAGGTDTQYF.

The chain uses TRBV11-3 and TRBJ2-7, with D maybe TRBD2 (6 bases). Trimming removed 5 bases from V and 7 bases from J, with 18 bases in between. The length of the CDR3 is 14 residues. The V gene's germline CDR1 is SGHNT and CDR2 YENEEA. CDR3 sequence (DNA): TGTGCCAGCAGCCTACGCGGGACGGCAAGGGAGCAGTACTTC. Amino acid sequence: CASSLRGTAREQYF.

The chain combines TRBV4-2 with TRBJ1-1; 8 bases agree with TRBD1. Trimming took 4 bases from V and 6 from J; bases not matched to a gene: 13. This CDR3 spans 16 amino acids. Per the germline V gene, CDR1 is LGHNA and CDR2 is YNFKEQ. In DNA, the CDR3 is TGTGCCAGCAGCCCAGAGGTCCAGGGGGCCGGGTCTGAAGCTTTCTTT. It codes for CASSPEVQGAGSEAFF.

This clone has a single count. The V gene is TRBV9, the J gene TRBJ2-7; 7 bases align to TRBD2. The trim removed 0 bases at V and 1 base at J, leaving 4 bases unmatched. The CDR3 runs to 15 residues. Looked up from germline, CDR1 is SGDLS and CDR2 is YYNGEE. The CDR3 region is CASSVGVSGSYEQYF. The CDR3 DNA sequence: TGTGCCAGCAGCGTAGGGGTTAGCGGGTCCTACGAGCAGTACTTC.

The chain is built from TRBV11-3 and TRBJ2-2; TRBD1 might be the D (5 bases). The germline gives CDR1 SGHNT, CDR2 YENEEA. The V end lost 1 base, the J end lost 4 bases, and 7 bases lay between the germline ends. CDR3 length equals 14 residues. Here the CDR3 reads CASSLGTGTGELFF. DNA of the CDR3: TGTGCCAGCAGCTTAGGTACAGGCACCGGGGAGCTGTTTTTT.